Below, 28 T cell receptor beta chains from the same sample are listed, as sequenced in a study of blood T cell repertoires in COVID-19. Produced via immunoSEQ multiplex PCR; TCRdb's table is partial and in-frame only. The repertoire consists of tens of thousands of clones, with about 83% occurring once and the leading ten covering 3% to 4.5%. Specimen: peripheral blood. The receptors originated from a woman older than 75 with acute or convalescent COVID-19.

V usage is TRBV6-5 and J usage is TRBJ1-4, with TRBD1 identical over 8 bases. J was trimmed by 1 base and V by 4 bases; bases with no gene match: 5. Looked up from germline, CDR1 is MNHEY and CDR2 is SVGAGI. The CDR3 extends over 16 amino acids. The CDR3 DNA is TGTGCCAGCAGTTCAGGGGGCGCCGGAACTAATGAAAAACTGTTTTTT. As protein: CASSSGGAGTNEKLFF.

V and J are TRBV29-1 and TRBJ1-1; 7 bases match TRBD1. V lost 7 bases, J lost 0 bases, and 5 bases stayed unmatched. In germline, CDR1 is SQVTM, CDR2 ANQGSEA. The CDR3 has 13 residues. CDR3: CSAEGQMNTEAFF. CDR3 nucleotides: TGCAGCGCTGAGGGACAGATGAACACTGAAGCTTTCTTT. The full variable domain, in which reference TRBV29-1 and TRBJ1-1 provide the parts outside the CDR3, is SAVISQKPSRDICQRGTSLTIQCQVDSQVTMMFWYRQQPGQSLTLIATANQGSEATYESGFVIDKFPISRPNLTFSTLTVSNMSPEDSSIYLCSAEGQMNTEAFFGQGTRLTVV.

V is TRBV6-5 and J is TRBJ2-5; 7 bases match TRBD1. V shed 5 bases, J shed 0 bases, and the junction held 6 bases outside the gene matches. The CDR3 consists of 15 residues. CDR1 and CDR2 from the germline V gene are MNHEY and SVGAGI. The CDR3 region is CASSRTGANQETQYF. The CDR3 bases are TGTGCCAGCAGTCGCACAGGGGCCAACCAAGAGACCCAGTACTTC.

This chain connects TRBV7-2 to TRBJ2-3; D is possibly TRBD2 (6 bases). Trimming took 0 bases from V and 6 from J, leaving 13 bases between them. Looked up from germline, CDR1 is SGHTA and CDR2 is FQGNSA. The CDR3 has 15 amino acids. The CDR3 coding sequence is TGTGCCAGCAGCTTAGCCGGGGGTGGTATTGATACGCAGTATTTT. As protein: CASSLAGGGIDTQYF.

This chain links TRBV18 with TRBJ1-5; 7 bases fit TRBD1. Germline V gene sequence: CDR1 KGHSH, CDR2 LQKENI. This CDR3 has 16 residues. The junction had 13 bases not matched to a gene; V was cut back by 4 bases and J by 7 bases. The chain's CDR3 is CASSRVRGTEDQPQHF. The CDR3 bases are TGTGCCAGCTCACGGGTTCGAGGGACAGAGGACCAGCCCCAGCATTTT.

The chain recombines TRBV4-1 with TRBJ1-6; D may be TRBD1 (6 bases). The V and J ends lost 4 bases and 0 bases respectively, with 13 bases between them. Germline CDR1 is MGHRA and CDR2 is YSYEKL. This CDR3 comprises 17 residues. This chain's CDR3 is CASSPKTGSSYNSPLHF. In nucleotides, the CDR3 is TGCGCCAGCAGCCCGAAAACAGGGAGCTCCTATAATTCACCCCTCCACTTT.

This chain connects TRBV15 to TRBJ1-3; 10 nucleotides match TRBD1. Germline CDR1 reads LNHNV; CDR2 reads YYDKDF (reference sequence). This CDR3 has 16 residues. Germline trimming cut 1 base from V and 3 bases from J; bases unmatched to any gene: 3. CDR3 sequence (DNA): TGTGCCACCAGCAGAGGACAGGGGGCGAGTGGAAACACCATATATTTT. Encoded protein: CATSRGQGASGNTIYF.

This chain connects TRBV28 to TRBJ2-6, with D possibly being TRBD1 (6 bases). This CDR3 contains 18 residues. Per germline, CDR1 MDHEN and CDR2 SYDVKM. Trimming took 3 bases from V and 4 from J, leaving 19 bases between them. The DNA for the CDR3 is TGTGCCAGCAGTTTGGGGGCAAGGGGGTTAAGAGGGGCCAACGTCCTGACTTTC. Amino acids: CASSLGARGLRGANVLTF.

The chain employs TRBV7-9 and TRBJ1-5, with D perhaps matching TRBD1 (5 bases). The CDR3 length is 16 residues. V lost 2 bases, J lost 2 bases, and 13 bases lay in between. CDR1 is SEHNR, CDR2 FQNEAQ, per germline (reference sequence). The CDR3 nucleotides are TGTGCCAGCAGCTTACTAGGGGCGGCTGGCAATCAGCCCCAGCATTTT. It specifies CASSLLGAAGNQPQHF.

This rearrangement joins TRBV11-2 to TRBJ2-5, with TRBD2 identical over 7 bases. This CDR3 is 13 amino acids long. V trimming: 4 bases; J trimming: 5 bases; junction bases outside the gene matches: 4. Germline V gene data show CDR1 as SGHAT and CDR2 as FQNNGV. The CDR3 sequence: CASSSGGGETQYF. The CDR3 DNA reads TGTGCCAGCAGCTCGGGGGGAGGTGAGACCCAGTACTTC.

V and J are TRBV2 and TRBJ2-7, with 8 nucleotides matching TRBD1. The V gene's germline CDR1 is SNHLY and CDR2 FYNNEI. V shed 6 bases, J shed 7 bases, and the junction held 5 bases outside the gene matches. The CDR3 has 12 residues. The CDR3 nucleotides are TGTGCCAGCAGGACAGGGGCATGGGAGCAGTACTTC. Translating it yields CASRTGAWEQYF.

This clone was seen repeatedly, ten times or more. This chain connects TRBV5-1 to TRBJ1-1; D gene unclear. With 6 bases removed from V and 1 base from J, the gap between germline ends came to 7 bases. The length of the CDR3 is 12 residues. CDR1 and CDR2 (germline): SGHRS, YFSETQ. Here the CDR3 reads CASTGENTEAFF. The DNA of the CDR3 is TGCGCCAGCACCGGGGAGAACACTGAAGCTTTCTTT. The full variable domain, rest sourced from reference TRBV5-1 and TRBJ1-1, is KAGVTQTPRYLIKTRGQQVTLSCSPISGHRSVSWYQQTPGQGLQFLFEYFSETQRNKGNFPGRFSGRQFSNSRSEMNVSTLELGDSALYLCASTGENTEAFFGQGTRLTVV.

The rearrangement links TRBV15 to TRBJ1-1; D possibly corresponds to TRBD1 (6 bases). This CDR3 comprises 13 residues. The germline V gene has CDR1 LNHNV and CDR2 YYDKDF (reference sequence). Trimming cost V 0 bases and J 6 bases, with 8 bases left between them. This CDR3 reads CATSRDRTAEAFF. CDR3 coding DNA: TGTGCCACCAGCAGAGATCGGACAGCTGAAGCTTTCTTT.

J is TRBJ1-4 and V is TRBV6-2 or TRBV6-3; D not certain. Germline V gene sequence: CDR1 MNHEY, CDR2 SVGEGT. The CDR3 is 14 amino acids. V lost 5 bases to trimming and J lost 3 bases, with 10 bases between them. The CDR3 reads CASSRSGANEKLFF. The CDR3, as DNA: TGTGCCAGCAGTCGCAGCGGGGCTAATGAAAAACTGTTTTTT.

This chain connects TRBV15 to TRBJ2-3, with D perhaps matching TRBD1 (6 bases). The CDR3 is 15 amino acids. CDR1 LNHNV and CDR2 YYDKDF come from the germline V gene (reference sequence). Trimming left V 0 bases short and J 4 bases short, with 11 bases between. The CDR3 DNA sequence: TGTGCCACCAGCAGAGATCCTACAGGGCCAGATACGCAGTATTTT. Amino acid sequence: CATSRDPTGPDTQYF.

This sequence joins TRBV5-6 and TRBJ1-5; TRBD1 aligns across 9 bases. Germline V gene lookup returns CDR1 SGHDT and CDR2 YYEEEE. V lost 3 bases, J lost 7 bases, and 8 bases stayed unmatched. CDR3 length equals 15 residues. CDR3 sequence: CASSWGDREGQPQHF. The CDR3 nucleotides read TGTGCCAGCAGCTGGGGGGACAGGGAAGGACAGCCCCAGCATTTT.

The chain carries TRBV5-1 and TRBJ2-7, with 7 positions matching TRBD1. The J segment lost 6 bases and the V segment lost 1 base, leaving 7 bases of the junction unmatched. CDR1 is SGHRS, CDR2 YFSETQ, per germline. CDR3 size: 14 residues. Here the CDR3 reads CASSLYRQGSEQYF. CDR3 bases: TGCGCCAGCAGCTTGTATCGACAGGGAAGCGAGCAGTACTTC.

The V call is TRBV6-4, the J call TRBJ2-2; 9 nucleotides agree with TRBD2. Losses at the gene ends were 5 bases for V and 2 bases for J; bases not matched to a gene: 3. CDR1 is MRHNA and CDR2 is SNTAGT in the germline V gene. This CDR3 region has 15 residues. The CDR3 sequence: CASSTLAGNTGELFF. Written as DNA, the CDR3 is TGTGCCAGCAGTACCCTAGCGGGAAACACCGGGGAGCTGTTTTTT.

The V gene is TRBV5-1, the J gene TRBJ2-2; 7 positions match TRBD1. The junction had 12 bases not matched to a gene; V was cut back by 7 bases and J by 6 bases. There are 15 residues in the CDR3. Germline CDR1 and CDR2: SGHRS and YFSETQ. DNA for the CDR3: TGCGCCAGCGGCCTAGGGGGCGCATCATCCGGGGAGCTGTTTTTT. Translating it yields CASGLGGASSGELFF.

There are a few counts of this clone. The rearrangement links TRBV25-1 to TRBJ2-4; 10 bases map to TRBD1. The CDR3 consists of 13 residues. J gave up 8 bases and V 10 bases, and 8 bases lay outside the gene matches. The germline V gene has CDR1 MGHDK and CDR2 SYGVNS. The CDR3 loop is CATESTGGDIQYF. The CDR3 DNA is TGTGCCACAGAATCGACAGGGGGCGACATTCAGTACTTC.

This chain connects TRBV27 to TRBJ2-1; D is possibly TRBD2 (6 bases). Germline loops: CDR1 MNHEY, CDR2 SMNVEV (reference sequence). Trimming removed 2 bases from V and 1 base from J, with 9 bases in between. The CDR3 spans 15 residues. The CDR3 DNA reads TGTGCCAGCAGTTTAGCGGGAAGGTCCTACAATGAGCAGTTCTTC. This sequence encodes CASSLAGRSYNEQFF.

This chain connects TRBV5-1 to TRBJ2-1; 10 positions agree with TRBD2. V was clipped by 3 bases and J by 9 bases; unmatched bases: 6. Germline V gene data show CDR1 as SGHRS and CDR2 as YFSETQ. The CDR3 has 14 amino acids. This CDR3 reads CASSSSGSGREQFF. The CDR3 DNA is TGCGCCAGCAGCTCTAGCGGGAGTGGGCGTGAGCAGTTCTTC.

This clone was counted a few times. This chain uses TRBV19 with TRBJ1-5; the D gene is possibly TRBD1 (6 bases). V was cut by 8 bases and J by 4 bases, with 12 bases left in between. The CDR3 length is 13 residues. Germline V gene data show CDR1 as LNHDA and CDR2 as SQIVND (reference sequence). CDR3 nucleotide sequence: TGTGCCAGTTCGGACAGAAGAAATCAGCCCCAGCATTTT. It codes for CASSDRRNQPQHF.

DNA of the CDR3: TGTGCCAGTAGTATAATAGGGGGCGATCAGCCCCAGCATTTT. Protein: CASSIIGGDQPQHF. The chain recombines TRBV19 with TRBJ1-5, with 7 nucleotides matching TRBD1. The CDR3 is 14 amino acids. The germline V gene has CDR1 LNHDA and CDR2 SQIVND (reference sequence). V lost 2 bases, J lost 5 bases, and 3 bases stayed unmatched.

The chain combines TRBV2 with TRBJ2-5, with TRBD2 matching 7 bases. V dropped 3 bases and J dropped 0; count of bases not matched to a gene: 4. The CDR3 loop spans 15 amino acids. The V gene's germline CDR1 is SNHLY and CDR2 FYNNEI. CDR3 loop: CASSESSGYQETQYF. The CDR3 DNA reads TGTGCCAGCAGTGAGAGTAGCGGGTACCAAGAGACCCAGTACTTC.

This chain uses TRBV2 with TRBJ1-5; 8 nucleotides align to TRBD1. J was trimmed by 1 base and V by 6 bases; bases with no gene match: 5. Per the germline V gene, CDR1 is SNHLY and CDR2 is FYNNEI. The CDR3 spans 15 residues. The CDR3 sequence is CASRPTGVSNQPQHF. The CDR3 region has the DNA TGTGCCAGCAGACCGACAGGGGTAAGCAATCAGCCCCAGCATTTT.

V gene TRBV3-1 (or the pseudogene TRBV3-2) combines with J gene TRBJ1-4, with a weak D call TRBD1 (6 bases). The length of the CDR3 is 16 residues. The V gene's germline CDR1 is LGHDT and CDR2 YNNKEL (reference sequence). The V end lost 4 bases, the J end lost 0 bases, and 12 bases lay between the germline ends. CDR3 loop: CASSPEGGPTNEKLFF. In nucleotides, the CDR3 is TGTGCCAGCAGCCCCGAGGGGGGGCCAACTAATGAAAAACTGTTTTTT.

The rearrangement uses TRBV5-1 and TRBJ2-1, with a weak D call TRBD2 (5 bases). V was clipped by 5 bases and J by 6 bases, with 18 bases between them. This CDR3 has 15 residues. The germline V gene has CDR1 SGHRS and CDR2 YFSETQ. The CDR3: CASRGGSTTTNEQFF. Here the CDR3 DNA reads TGCGCCAGCAGAGGAGGTAGCACGACCACCAATGAGCAGTTCTTC.